These 21 T cell receptor beta chains were sequenced from one sample in a study of immune evolution from preneoplasia to lung adenocarcinoma. Sequencing used immunoSEQ multiplex PCR; TCRdb keeps in-frame clones, though not all of them. The sample has some 2,500 clones, roughly 76% seen once. The sample was FFPE invasive lung adenocarcinoma tissue. Source of these receptors: a person aged 60-79 years with invasive lung adenocarcinoma.

CDR3 nucleotide sequence: TGTGCCAGCAGCCCGGACAGGGGCAGCAATCAGCCCCAGCATTTT. Translated: CASSPDRGSNQPQHF. The chain joins TRBV28 to TRBJ1-5; 9 nucleotides match TRBD1. The ends lost 6 bases at V and 1 base at J; junction bases unmatched: 4. CDR3 length: 15 amino acids. The germline gives CDR1 MDHEN, CDR2 SYDVKM.

This chain joins TRBV19 and TRBJ2-7; unclear D gene. This CDR3 has 14 residues. V dropped 2 bases and J dropped 1 base, with 9 bases sitting between them. CDR1 and CDR2 (germline): LNHDA, SQIVND (reference sequence). As DNA, the CDR3 is TGTGCCAGTAGTATAAGCCAGGCGTCCTACGAGCAGTACTTC. Protein sequence: CASSISQASYEQYF.

V gene TRBV11-2 combines with J gene TRBJ1-1, with unresolved D. CDR1 is SGHAT and CDR2 is FQNNGV in the germline V gene. The CDR3 totals 16 residues. V was pared by 0 bases and J by 5 bases, with 16 bases between. CDR3 in amino acids: CASSLDLGNIGTEAFF. The CDR3 coding sequence is TGTGCCAGCAGCTTAGATCTCGGCAATATAGGTACTGAAGCTTTCTTT.

Written as DNA, the CDR3 is TGTGCCAGCAGCCCCCCGGGGGATGGCTCCTACAATGAGCAGTTCTTC. Translation: CASSPPGDGSYNEQFF. The gene calls are TRBV14 and TRBJ2-1; D possibly corresponds to TRBD2 (6 bases). The V and J ends lost 4 bases and 0 bases respectively, with 13 bases between them. Germline CDR1 reads SGHDN; CDR2 reads FVKESK. This CDR3 has 16 amino acids.

The rearrangement links TRBV27 to TRBJ2-6; D is unclear. V dropped 4 bases and J dropped 0 bases, with 1 base sitting between them. The CDR3 runs 13 residues. Germline CDR1 and CDR2: MNHEY and SMNVEV (reference sequence). DNA for the CDR3: TGTGCCAGCAGTTCCTCTGGGGCCAACGTCCTGACTTTC. Its translation: CASSSSGANVLTF.

This clone was seen only a few times. This rearrangement joins TRBV6-1 to TRBJ1-2; D might be TRBD1 (6 bases). V lost 6 bases, J lost 8 bases, and 19 bases lay in between. CDR1 is MNHNS, CDR2 SASEGT, per germline. The CDR3 sequence is 14 residues long. This CDR3 reads CASSLSQGLGGYTF. The DNA for the CDR3 is TGTGCCAGCAGCCTTAGCCAGGGGTTGGGGGGCTACACCTTC.

The chain has TRBV11-2 and TRBJ1-6; 7 bases line up with TRBD1. V shed 2 bases and J 5 bases; nucleotides not matched to a gene: 0. Germline CDR1 and CDR2: SGHAT and FQNNGV. The CDR3 sequence is 14 residues long. The CDR3 reads CASSLTGDNSPLHF. In nucleotides, the CDR3 is TGTGCCAGCAGCTTAACAGGGGATAATTCACCCCTCCACTTT. The complete variable domain, with remaining parts taken from reference TRBV11-2 and TRBJ1-6, reads EAGVAQSPRYKIIEKRQSVAFWCNPISGHATLYWYQQILGQGPKLLIQFQNNGVVDDSQLPKDRFSAERLKGVDSTLKIQPAKLEDSAVYLCASSLTGDNSPLHFGNGTRLTVT.

Remarks on this clone: At one end the junction does not follow the germline gene, possibly because of a read error. V and J are TRBV5-1 and TRBJ2-1, with 8 nucleotides matching TRBD2. Germline V CDR1 and CDR2: SGHRS, YFSETQ. CDR3 length equals 15 residues. The CDR3 bases are TGCTCCAGTCGTAGCGGGAACCTCGGCCAGGGTGAGCAGTTCTTC. Its protein product is CSSRSGNLGQGEQFF.

Here the CDR3 reads CASSGDRAGYTF. CDR3 bases: TGTGCCAGCAGCGGGGACAGGGCCGGCTACACCTTC. The chain is built from TRBV2 and TRBJ1-2; 9 positions agree with TRBD1. This CDR3 region has 12 residues. Per germline, CDR1 SNHLY and CDR2 FYNNEI. With V trimmed by 6 bases and J by 8 bases, 4 bases remained unmatched.

The gene calls are TRBV20-1 and TRBJ2-5; D remains unclear. This CDR3 contains 9 residues. From germline, CDR1 is DFQATT and CDR2 SNEGSKA (reference sequence). V lost 3 bases to trimming and J lost 5 bases, with 1 base between them. The CDR3 here is CSARETQYF. The CDR3 DNA reads as TGCAGTGCTAGGGAGACCCAGTACTTC.

CDR3 amino acids: CASSLLRDRVSGYTF. CDR3 bases: TGCGCCAGCAGCTTGTTGCGGGACAGGGTTTCCGGCTACACCTTC. The rearrangement uses TRBV5-1 and TRBJ1-2; 9 bases agree with TRBD1. This CDR3 has 15 amino acids. J lost 8 bases, V lost 1 base, and 9 bases had no gene match. Per the germline V gene, CDR1 is SGHRS and CDR2 is YFSETQ.

This chain connects TRBV5-1 to TRBJ1-1; 7 nucleotides align to TRBD1. CDR1 is SGHRS and CDR2 is YFSETQ in the germline V gene. J was trimmed by 0 bases and V by 7 bases; bases with no gene match: 6. CDR3 length: 14 residues. CDR3 DNA sequence: TGCGCCAGCGGCACAGGGGCCGTGAACACTGAAGCTTTCTTT. Translation gives CASGTGAVNTEAFF.

This clone occurred a few times. This chain joins TRBV11-2 and TRBJ2-1; TRBD2 matches at 11 bases. The CDR3 extends over 19 amino acids. V lost 1 base, J lost 0 bases, and 8 bases stayed unmatched. Per germline, CDR1 SGHAT and CDR2 FQNNGV. The CDR3 nucleotides are TGTGCCAGCAGCTTAGGGCTAGCGGGGGGTACGAGCTCCTACAATGAGCAGTTCTTC. Translating it yields CASSLGLAGGTSSYNEQFF.

This clone has just one count. V and J are TRBV28 and TRBJ2-7, with 10 bases fitting TRBD2. Germline V gives CDR1 MDHEN, CDR2 SYDVKM. V was pared by 3 bases and J by 2 bases, with 7 bases of the junction left unmatched. This CDR3 contains 16 residues. The CDR3 loop is CASSFLASGSTYEQYF. The DNA of the CDR3 is TGTGCCAGCAGTTTCCTCGCTAGCGGGAGCACCTACGAGCAGTACTTC.

The V call is TRBV28, the J call TRBJ1-3; D call uncertain. V shed 3 bases and J shed 0 bases, with 15 bases lying between them. Germline V gene sequence: CDR1 MDHEN, CDR2 SYDVKM. The CDR3 has 17 amino acids. This chain's CDR3 is CASSLRAGLYSGNTIYF. CDR3 nucleotide sequence: TGTGCCAGCAGTTTGAGGGCCGGATTATACTCTGGAAACACCATATATTTT.

J is TRBJ1-3 and V is TRBV30, with D maybe TRBD1 (5 bases). CDR1 is GTSNPN, CDR2 SVGIG, per germline (reference sequence). The CDR3 covers 13 residues. The V and J ends lost 2 bases and 2 bases respectively, with 7 bases between them. The CDR3 DNA reads as TGTGCCTGGAGTACAGGCCCTGGAAACACCATATATTTT. Translation: CAWSTGPGNTIYF.

The genes are TRBV28 and TRBJ2-5, with TRBD1 identical over 7 bases. This CDR3 is built from 14 residues. The junction had 5 bases not matched to a gene; V was cut back by 2 bases and J by 5 bases. Looked up from germline, CDR1 is MDHEN and CDR2 is SYDVKM. Here the CDR3 DNA reads TGTGCCAGCAGTTTAGAACAGGGGTGGGAGACCCAGTACTTC. It translates to CASSLEQGWETQYF.

The V and J genes are TRBV20-1 and TRBJ1-1; no reliable D call. CDR3 length: 10 residues. With 5 bases removed from V and 7 bases from J, the gap between germline ends came to 8 bases. Germline-derived CDR1 and CDR2 are DFQATT and SNEGSKA (reference sequence). The CDR3 is CSAQSYEAFF. The CDR3 DNA reads TGCAGTGCTCAGAGTTATGAAGCTTTCTTT.

The gene calls are TRBV9 and TRBJ1-1; weak D call: TRBD1 (5 bases). CDR1 SGDLS and CDR2 YYNGEE come from the germline V gene. V was clipped by 0 bases and J by 4 bases, with 16 bases between them. CDR3 length: 16 residues. This CDR3 reads CASSVVTGPLVTEAFF. CDR3 nucleotide sequence: TGTGCCAGCAGCGTAGTTACAGGCCCCCTTGTCACTGAAGCTTTCTTT.

This chain uses TRBV30 with TRBJ2-7, with 14 bases lining up with TRBD2. The CDR3 has 15 amino acids. Losses at the gene ends were 2 bases for V and 3 bases for J; bases not matched to a gene: 3. Germline loops: CDR1 GTSNPN, CDR2 SVGIG (reference sequence). The CDR3 loop is CAWSSGTSGGYEQYF. The CDR3 nucleotides are TGTGCCTGGAGTTCGGGGACTAGCGGGGGCTACGAGCAGTACTTC.

The chain recombines TRBV10-3 with TRBJ2-2, with D perhaps TRBD2 (5 bases). This CDR3 spans 14 amino acids. CDR1 is ENHRY and CDR2 is SYGVKD in the germline V gene. V lost 4 bases and J lost 2, with 8 bases in between. For the CDR3, the DNA is TGTGCCATCAGTGGACTATACAACACCGGGGAGCTGTTTTTT. Its translation: CAISGLYNTGELFF.